This passage covers 8 T cell receptor beta chains from one sample sequenced in a study of blood T cell repertoires in COVID-19. Generated by immunoSEQ multiplex PCR, the TCRdb table keeps only in-frame clones and is missing some. The sample lists around 46,000 clones, over 70% seen once, with about 59% in the top ten. Material for sequencing was peripheral blood. These receptors were obtained from a man aged 65-85 years with acute or convalescent COVID-19.

CDR3 amino acids: CASSLDFQAEQYF. Written as DNA, the CDR3 is TGTGCCAGCAGCTTAGATTTTCAGGCCGAGCAGTACTTC. The chain combines TRBV7-2 with TRBJ2-7; no clear D gene. Trimming removed 1 base from V and 6 bases from J, with 10 bases in between. This CDR3 is 13 amino acids long. Germline CDR1 reads SGHTA; CDR2 reads FQGNSA.

This chain uses TRBV15 with TRBJ2-7; weak D call: TRBD2 (7 bases). The germline gives CDR1 LNHNV, CDR2 YYDKDF (reference sequence). The CDR3 is made up of 15 amino acids. V lost 1 base and J 5 bases, leaving 15 bases between the germline ends. The CDR3 DNA is TGTGCCACCAGCAGAGTGGGGGGGCGGATCGACGAGCAGTACTTC. Its translation is CATSRVGGRIDEQYF.

This chain connects TRBV11-2 to TRBJ2-5; D is unclear. V dropped 2 bases and J dropped 2 bases, with 3 bases sitting between them. Looked up from germline, CDR1 is SGHAT and CDR2 is FQNNGV. The CDR3 runs 12 residues. The CDR3 nucleotides read TGTGCCAGCAGCTTACTGCAAGAGACCCAGTACTTC. Its protein product is CASSLLQETQYF.

V is TRBV7-6 and J is TRBJ2-7, with D uncertain. V lost 0 bases to trimming and J lost 1 base, with 7 bases between them. This CDR3 has 14 amino acids. The V gene's germline CDR1 is SGHVS and CDR2 FNYEAQ. CDR3 loop: CASSLASISYEQYF. CDR3 bases: TGTGCCAGCAGCTTAGCTTCCATTTCCTACGAGCAGTACTTC.

V is TRBV19 and J is TRBJ1-5, with D perhaps matching TRBD1 (6 bases). Germline V gives CDR1 LNHDA, CDR2 SQIVND (reference sequence). The CDR3 spans 15 residues. V was trimmed by 3 bases and J by 5 bases, leaving 14 bases between them. CDR3 region: CASSIGGARDQPQHF. CDR3 nucleotides: TGTGCCAGTAGTATCGGGGGGGCGCGCGATCAGCCCCAGCATTTT.

This rearrangement joins TRBV6-5 to TRBJ1-4; possibly TRBD1 for D (6 bases). Germline V lookup: CDR1 MNHEY, CDR2 SVGAGI. The CDR3 is 14 residues long. Trimming removed 7 bases from V and 2 bases from J, with 11 bases in between. Written as DNA, the CDR3 is TGTGCCAGCAAAACTGGACAGACTAATGAAAAACTGTTTTTT. It translates to CASKTGQTNEKLFF.

The chain recombines TRBV30 with TRBJ2-6; 7 nucleotides match TRBD2. Trimming cost V 5 bases and J 4 bases; bases outside gene matches: 11. CDR1 is GTSNPN and CDR2 is SVGIG in the germline V gene (reference sequence). The CDR3 is 16 amino acids. The CDR3 is CAWARPGGEGANVLTF. CDR3 coding DNA: TGTGCCTGGGCCCGACCTGGGGGGGAGGGGGCCAACGTCCTGACTTTC.

The V gene is TRBV7-6, the J gene TRBJ2-2; 7 bases fit TRBD1. CDR3 length equals 14 residues. J lost 6 bases, V lost 3 bases, and 4 bases had no gene match. Per the germline V gene, CDR1 is SGHVS and CDR2 is FNYEAQ. As DNA, the CDR3 is TGTGCCAGCAGCTTGTTAGGGGGCTCCGGGGAGCTGTTTTTT. This gives the protein CASSLLGGSGELFF.